This T cell receptor beta chain is drawn from a study of blood T cells in healthy people across ages. This clonotype has only a few counts. Trimming removed 3 bases from V and 4 bases from J, with 12 bases in between. The CDR3 length is 15 residues. Germline CDR1 SGHTA, CDR2 FQGNSA. Then a second PCR, running about 7 to 11 cycles, was carried out with a sample-barcoded 5' primer and a J-beta primer mix. A single record per CDR3 protein comes from TCRdb applying MiXCR to the 5' RACE reads. The sample carries approximately 580,000 distinct CDR3 sequences, 24% recorded once. This sample also appeared in a second study, on T cells of mothers and their children.

V and J are TRBV7-2 and TRBJ1-4, with D tentatively TRBD1 (5 bases). The sequence was collected from a boy aged 10-17 years in good health. What was sequenced was blood. In nucleotides, the CDR3 is TGTGCCAGCAGCTTTGGCGGGGGGGGTAATGAAAAACTGTTTTTT. It codes for CASSFGGGGNEKLFF.